This TCR beta chain is from a study of T cells after yellow fever vaccination. About the study: The SMART-Seq v4 Ultra Low Input method served to prepare the low-cell-number fractions.

To note about this clonotype: The antigen is unknown.

Study-wide findings and caveats: Reappearance after the booster was seen for most primary-vaccination clones, at 96% CD4 and roughly 90% CD8. The study noted that FACS-sorted repertoires could contain abundant clonotypes contaminating from the bulk population.

The V end lost 5 bases, the J end lost 4 bases, and 12 bases lay between the germline ends. Per the germline V gene, CDR1 is MDHEN and CDR2 is SYDVKM. This CDR3 contains 14 residues. Template switching with 5'RACE generated the TCR cDNA and added a universal primer site and UMIs. TCRdb ran MiXCR on the 5' RACE reads and lists one entry per CDR3 protein. The data contain under 400,000 distinct CDR3 sequences, 11% of them singletons. This specimen was PBMCs, taken on the day of the first yellow fever vaccination. The rearrangement joins TRBV28 to TRBJ1-3; D is uncertain. The receptor was derived from a man younger than 35 who received the YFV17D yellow fever vaccine. This chain's CDR3 is CASSQEMVGNTIYF. The CDR3 DNA reads TGTGCCAGCAGTCAGGAAATGGTCGGAAACACCATATATTTT. The variable domain in full, with the rest retrieved from reference TRBV28 and TRBJ1-3, is DVKVTQSSRYLVKRTGEKVFLECVQDMDHENMFWYRQDPGLGLRLIYFSYDVKMKEKGDIPEGYSVSREKKERFSLILESASTNQTSMYLCASSQEMVGNTIYFGEGSWLTVV.